This record looks at one T cell receptor beta chain sequence and its context. Authors' methods: Estimates of nucleated cell counts were drawn from the amplification of reference gene primers. The repertoire was sequenced with immunoSEQ multiplex PCR; TCRdb's copy has only in-frame clones and lacks some. V, J and clone size are those of that table, while D and trimming were read from the DNA. The repertoire has around 190,000 clones, approximately 80% of them found once; the top ten carry about an eighth. The data derive from a study of blood T cell repertoires in COVID-19. In the study overall: Samples of COVID-19 (acute and convalescent) were obtained from the United States, Italy and Spain. PBMCs, B-cell-depleted T cells, or T cells provided the cDNA or gDNA that made up the material.

In germline, CDR1 is LGHDT, CDR2 YNNKEL (reference sequence). The CDR3 has 13 residues. V lost 0 bases to trimming and J lost 11 bases, with 10 bases between them. This TCR came from a woman in her fifties or sixties with acute or convalescent COVID-19. The chain employs TRBV3-1 (or the pseudogene TRBV3-2) and TRBJ1-4; TRBD1 might be the D (6 bases). The sample taken for sequencing was peripheral blood. The CDR3 spells CASSQEGQTKLFF. The DNA for the CDR3 is TGTGCCAGCAGCCAAGAAGGACAGACGAAACTGTTTTTT.